Presented here are 5 T cell receptor beta chains from one specimen sequenced in a study of blood T cell repertoires in COVID-19. Here immunoSEQ multiplex PCR was the method, and the copy in TCRdb shows in-frame clones only, minus some. The sample yields some 73,000 clones, more than 60% seen once. Sequencing was done on a sample of peripheral blood. These receptors all stem from a man aged 55 to 70 with acute or convalescent COVID-19.

The chain carries TRBV7-9 and TRBJ2-1, with TRBD2 matching over 12 bases. Germline CDR1 and CDR2: SEHNR and FQNEAQ (reference sequence). The CDR3 spans 15 residues. V shed 5 bases and J 7 bases; nucleotides not matched to a gene: 6. The CDR3 nucleotides are TGTGCCAGCAGCCCTAGCGGGGGGGCCTGGAATGAGCAGTTCTTC. Its translation: CASSPSGGAWNEQFF.

This clone has a single count. This sequence joins TRBV24-1 and TRBJ2-6; D perhaps matches TRBD2 (6 bases). CDR1 KGHDR and CDR2 SFDVKD come from the germline V gene. The CDR3 is 16 amino acids. Trimming cost V 6 bases and J 0 bases, with 11 bases left between them. The CDR3 DNA reads as TGTGCCACCAGTCGGCGGGGAGGCTCTGGGGCCAACGTCCTGACTTTC. Translating it yields CATSRRGGSGANVLTF.

This clone showed up just a few times. The chain couples TRBV3-1 (or the pseudogene TRBV3-2) to TRBJ2-5, with D possibly being TRBD1 (5 bases). Per the germline V gene, CDR1 is LGHDT and CDR2 is YNNKEL (reference sequence). The CDR3 extends over 15 amino acids. Trimming cost V 0 bases and J 5 bases, with 13 bases left between them. CDR3 sequence (DNA): TGTGCCAGCAGCCAAGATCTAGGGGATGGGGAGACCCAGTACTTC. This encodes CASSQDLGDGETQYF.

This clone has just one count. The genes are TRBV5-1 and TRBJ2-5; TRBD1 matches at 8 bases. CDR1 is SGHRS, CDR2 YFSETQ, per germline. The CDR3 runs to 14 residues. Germline trimming cut 4 bases from V and 1 base from J; bases unmatched to any gene: 3. In nucleotides, the CDR3 is TGCGCCAGCAGCCCGGGGACAGGCCAAGAGACCCAGTACTTC. Translated: CASSPGTGQETQYF.

This clone was counted between two and nine times. This chain uses TRBV19 with TRBJ2-5, with 8 nucleotides matching TRBD1. V trimming: 8 bases; J trimming: 4 bases; junction bases outside the gene matches: 0. The V gene's germline CDR1 is LNHDA and CDR2 SQIVND (reference sequence). This CDR3 contains 11 residues. This CDR3 is CASGTGETQYF. CDR3 nucleotides: TGTGCCAGTGGGACAGGAGAGACCCAGTACTTC.